This TCR beta chain was recovered during a study of CD8 T cells in Susac syndrome. With random hexamers, reverse transcription was performed on about 0.5 to 1 ug of RNA. TCRdb processed the immunoSEQ multiplex PCR reads anew with MiXCR; each CDR3 protein has one entry. Of about 140,000 distinct CDR3 sequences in the sample, 85% to 95% were seen once. Germline CDR1 is DFQATT and CDR2 is SNEGSKA (reference sequence). The CDR3 extends over 11 amino acids. V lost 6 bases to trimming and J lost 7 bases; unmatched junction nucleotides: 4. The source is a human donor with Susac syndrome. Sequencing was done on a sample of CD4+ T cells from PBMCs. The genes are TRBV20-1 and TRBJ1-2; 8 bases align to TRBD1. As DNA, the CDR3 is TGCAGTGCCACAGGGGGTCTTGGCTACACCTTC. Its protein product is CSATGGLGYTF.